The rows below give T cell receptor beta chains drawn from one sample of a study of beta chain features in type 1 diabetes. Data came from immunoSEQ multiplex PCR; TCRdb stores just in-frame clones and leaves some out. This table has roughly 330,000 clones, approximately 10% appearing once. Sequencing input: naive CD4+ T cells from blood. The receptors were sampled from a woman under 40 in good health. Both conserved end residues are part of each CDR3. A D gene is named only where the DNA matches it firmly. Only part of the rows carry a size: once, few, many, or a class if the clone is expanded.

TRBV2,TRBD2,TRBJ2-1,NA,TGTGCCAGCAGTTCCGGGACTATCAATGAGCAGTTCTTC,CASSSGTINEQFF
TRBV10-2,NA,TRBJ2-3,NA,TGCGCCAGCAGTGATACATCGGATACGCAGTATTTT,CASSDTSDTQYF
TRBV21-1,NA,TRBJ2-3,NA,TGTGCCAGCAGCCCCGAGGGAGACGGTAGCACAGATACGCAGTATTTT,CASSPEGDGSTDTQYF
TRBV5-4,TRBD1,TRBJ1-2,NA,TGTGCCAGCAGCGGTGGGACAGCCTATGGCTACACCTTC,CASSGGTAYGYTF
TRBV5-4,TRBD2,TRBJ2-1,NA,TGTGCCAGCAGAACTACACTAGCGGGAGGGCCTCGTGAGCAGTTCTTC,CASRTTLAGGPREQFF
TRBV18,NA,TRBJ1-1,NA,TGTGCCAGCTCACCACTTGAGGGCCTGAACACTGAAGCTTTCTTT,CASSPLEGLNTEAFF
TRBV7-2,TRBD2,TRBJ2-7,NA,TGTGCCAGCAGCTTAGATCCGGGACTAGCAGCCGAGCAGTACTTC,CASSLDPGLAAEQYF
TRBV9,TRBD2,TRBJ2-3,NA,TGTGCCAGCAGCACCCGATCTAGCGGGAGGTCAGATACGCAGTATTTT,CASSTRSSGRSDTQYF
TRBV9,TRBD2,TRBJ2-2,few,TGTGCCAGCAGCCCCCTACTAGCGGGAGGGAACACCGGGGAGCTGTTTTTT,CASSPLLAGGNTGELFF
TRBV29-1,NA,TRBJ2-2,NA,TGCAGCGCCGTCACTAGAAACACCGGGGAGCTGTTTTTT,CSAVTRNTGELFF
TRBV14,TRBD2,TRBJ2-1,NA,TGTGCCAGCAGCCGAATCAGCGGGACTAGCACCAAGCAGTTCTTC,CASSRISGTSTKQFF
TRBV13,TRBD1,TRBJ1-2,NA,TGTGCCAACACGGGACAGTTCTATGGCTACACCTTC,CANTGQFYGYTF
TRBV29-1,TRBD1,TRBJ1-1,few,TGCAGCGTTGACCCAGGGGGGCGCACTGAAGCTTTCTTT,CSVDPGGRTEAFF
TRBV5-1,TRBD2,TRBJ2-1,few,TGCGCCAGCAGCTTGAAGGTAGCGGGAGGTAATGAGCAGTTCTTC,CASSLKVAGGNEQFF
TRBV5-1,NA,TRBJ2-7,NA,TGCGCCAGCAGCTCGGGGATGGGCCGGCCCCACGAGCAGTACTTC,CASSSGMGRPHEQYF
TRBV5-6,NA,TRBJ2-1,NA,TGTGCCAGCAGCTTGGCAACTAGCAGGAACGAGCAGTTCTTC,CASSLATSRNEQFF
TRBV18,NA,TRBJ2-3,few,TGTGCCAGCTCACCCCTACAGGTTACCGCAGATACGCAGTATTTT,CASSPLQVTADTQYF
TRBV19,NA,TRBJ2-7,few,TGTGCCAGTAGTATTCGGCGGGACGCGGGTTATGACCAGCAGTACTTC,CASSIRRDAGYDQQYF
TRBV7-2,TRBD2,TRBJ2-3,few,TGTGCCAGCAGCCGACTAGCGGGAGGAGATACGCAGTATTTT,CASSRLAGGDTQYF
TRBV5-1,TRBD1,TRBJ2-7,NA,TGCGCCAGCAGCTTTTCACAGGGGATCGGCGAGCAGTACTTC,CASSFSQGIGEQYF
TRBV28,NA,TRBJ2-7,NA,TGTGCCAGCAGTGAGCAGGATGGCGAGCAGTACTTC,CASSEQDGEQYF
TRBV18,NA,TRBJ2-1,NA,TGTGCCAGCTCACCACCCTCGGCTAGCGAGCATGAGCAGTTCTTC,CASSPPSASEHEQFF
TRBV2,TRBD1,TRBJ1-2,few,TGTGCCAGCTCCAGCCAGGGGGTTGGCTACACCTTC,CASSSQGVGYTF
TRBV4-2,NA,TRBJ1-1,few,TGTGCCAGCAGCCAACATCTTGGACAATCGAACACTGAAGCTTTCTTT,CASSQHLGQSNTEAFF
TRBV25-1,NA,TRBJ2-5,NA,TGTGCCAGCAGTGAATATCCCTTCCAAGAGACCCAGTACTTC,CASSEYPFQETQYF
TRBV10-3,NA,TRBJ1-5,few,TGTGCCATCAGTGATCGGTTTCAGCCCCAGCATTTT,CAISDRFQPQHF
TRBV15,NA,TRBJ2-5,few,TGTGCCACCAGCAGAGTCACAGGACCCCAAGAGACCCAGTACTTC,CATSRVTGPQETQYF
TRBV4-2,TRBD1,TRBJ1-4,few,TGTGCCAGCAGCCCCCGCGGACAGGCTTCGAATGAAAAACTGTTTTTT,CASSPRGQASNEKLFF
TRBV18,TRBD2,TRBJ2-1,NA,TGTGCCAGCTCGCGACTAGCGGGAGGCAATGAGCAGTTCTTC,CASSRLAGGNEQFF
TRBV7-2,TRBD2,TRBJ2-7,few,TGTGCCAGCAGCTTAGCCGGGACTAGCGGCTCCTACGAGCAGTACTTC,CASSLAGTSGSYEQYF
TRBV6-5,NA,TRBJ1-4,NA,TGTGCCAGCAGTTACTCGCGCGGAGCTAATGAAAAACTGTTTTTT,CASSYSRGANEKLFF
TRBV4-2,NA,TRBJ1-1,few,TGTGCCAGCAGCCAAGGAGACAGGCTGAACACTGAAGCTTTCTTT,CASSQGDRLNTEAFF
TRBV7-2,NA,TRBJ2-1,few,TGTGCCAGCAGCTTAGCCCAGGTGGATGAGCAGTTCTTC,CASSLAQVDEQFF
TRBV28,NA,TRBJ1-1,few,TGTGCCAGCAGACCCCCAAAGAGAGTCTACACTGAAGCTTTCTTT,CASRPPKRVYTEAFF
TRBV18,TRBD1,TRBJ1-2,few,TGTGCCAGCTCACCGTTGGACAGGGGGTCGTATGGCTACACCTTC,CASSPLDRGSYGYTF
TRBV11-1,NA,TRBJ2-1,few,TGTGCCAGCAGCTTAGCGGGAGGTTGGAATGAGCAGTTCTTC,CASSLAGGWNEQFF
TRBV7-3,TRBD2,TRBJ2-1,few,TGTGCCAGCAGCCCGGGGGAGGGTTACAATGAGCAGTTCTTC,CASSPGEGYNEQFF
TRBV9,TRBD2,TRBJ2-1,few,TGTGCCAGCAGCCCGATTAGCGGGAGACCCGACAATGAGCAGTTCTTC,CASSPISGRPDNEQFF
TRBV4-3,NA,TRBJ2-3,NA,TGCGCCAGCAGCCAAGACTCTCGCGGGAGCACAGATACGCAGTATTTT,CASSQDSRGSTDTQYF
TRBV30,NA,TRBJ2-7,few,TGTGCCTGGAACGACAAGATCGGCGAGCAGTACTTC,CAWNDKIGEQYF
TRBV5-1,TRBD2,TRBJ2-7,few,TGCGCCAGCAGCTTGGGACTAGCGGGAGGAGGCTCCTACGAGCAGTACTTC,CASSLGLAGGGSYEQYF
TRBV7-2,TRBD2,TRBJ2-7,NA,TGTGCCAGCAGTTACGACGGGACTAGGGTCTACGAGCAGTACTTC,CASSYDGTRVYEQYF
TRBV7-9,TRBD2,TRBJ2-1,NA,TGTGCCAGCAGCCCGGGAGGGACTAGCGGGAGGGCAAGGCAGTTCTTC,CASSPGGTSGRARQFF
TRBV7-2,NA,TRBJ1-5,NA,TGTGCCAGCAGCTTCGTGGGGCGGCAGCCCCAGCATTTT,CASSFVGRQPQHF
TRBV20-1,NA,TRBJ2-1,few,TGCAGTGCTCCGACTAGGCGGGAGCAGTTCTTC,CSAPTRREQFF
TRBV7-9,TRBD1,TRBJ2-7,NA,TGTGCCAGCAGCCTGAGACAGGGGCAGCAGTACTTC,CASSLRQGQQYF